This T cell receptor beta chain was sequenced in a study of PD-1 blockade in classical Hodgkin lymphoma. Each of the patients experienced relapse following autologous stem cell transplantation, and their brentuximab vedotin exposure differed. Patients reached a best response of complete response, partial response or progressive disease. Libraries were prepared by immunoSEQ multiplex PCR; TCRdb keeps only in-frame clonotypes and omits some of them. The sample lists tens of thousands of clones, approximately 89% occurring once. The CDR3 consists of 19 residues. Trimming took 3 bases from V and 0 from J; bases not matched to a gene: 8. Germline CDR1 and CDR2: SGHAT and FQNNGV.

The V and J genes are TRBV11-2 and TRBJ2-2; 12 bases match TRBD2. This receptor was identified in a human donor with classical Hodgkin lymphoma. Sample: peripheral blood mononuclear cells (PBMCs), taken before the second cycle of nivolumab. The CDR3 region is CASSFRLAGEHANTGELFF. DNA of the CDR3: TGTGCCAGCAGCTTCCGACTAGCGGGAGAACACGCGAACACCGGGGAGCTGTTTTTT.